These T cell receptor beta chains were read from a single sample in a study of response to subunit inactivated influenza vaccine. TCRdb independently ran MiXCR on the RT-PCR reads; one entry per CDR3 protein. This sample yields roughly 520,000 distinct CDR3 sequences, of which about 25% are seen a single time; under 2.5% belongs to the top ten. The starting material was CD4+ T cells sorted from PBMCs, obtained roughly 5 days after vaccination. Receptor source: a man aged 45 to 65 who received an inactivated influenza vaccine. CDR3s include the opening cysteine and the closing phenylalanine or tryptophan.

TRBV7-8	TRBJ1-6	CASSALTDSPLHF
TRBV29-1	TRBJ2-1	CSVRQINYNEQFF
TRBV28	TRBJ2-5	CASGFQRGGPETQYF
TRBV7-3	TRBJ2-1	CASSSGDNSYNEQFF
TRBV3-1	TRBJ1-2	CASSLSAGDYGYTF
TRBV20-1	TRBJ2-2	CSARKGPGELFF
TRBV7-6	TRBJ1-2	CASSLAGFNGYTF
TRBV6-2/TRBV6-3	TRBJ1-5	CASRPGTPAQPQHF
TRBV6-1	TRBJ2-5	CASSGLAGVVRETQYF
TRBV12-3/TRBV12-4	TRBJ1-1	CASSGTANTEAFF
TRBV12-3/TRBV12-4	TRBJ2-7	CASSSPSGIVDEQYF
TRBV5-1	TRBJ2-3	CASSLGGGNTDTQYF
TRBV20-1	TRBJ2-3	CSAKAGGSTDTQYF
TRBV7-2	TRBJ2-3	CASSPRTGEDTQYF
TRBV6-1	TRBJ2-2	CASSVDRGLTGELFF
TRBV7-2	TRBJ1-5	CASSYFNQPQHF
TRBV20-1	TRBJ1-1	CSAIDRRKLNTEAFF
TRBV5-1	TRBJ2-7	CASSQRQRPYEQYF
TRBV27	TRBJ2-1	CASSVTGLAGGGEQFF
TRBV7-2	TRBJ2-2	CASSLSRGADTGELFF
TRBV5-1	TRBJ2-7	CASSLAGLTFYEQYF
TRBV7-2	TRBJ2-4	CASSQRSRIAKNIQYF
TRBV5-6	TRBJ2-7	CASSLWTSGGTGTYEQYF
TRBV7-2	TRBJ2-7	CASSSQGMGEQYF
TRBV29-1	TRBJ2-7	CSVKGQGGREQYF
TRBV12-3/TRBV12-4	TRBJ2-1	CASSQRGVYNEQFF
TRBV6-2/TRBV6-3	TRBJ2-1	CASRRPASGAYNEQFF
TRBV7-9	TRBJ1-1	CASRITGENTEAFF
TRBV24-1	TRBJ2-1	CATRDTLGEQFF
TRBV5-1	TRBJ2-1	CASSPDGKYGGEQFF
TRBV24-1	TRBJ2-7	CATSVQGKAEQYF
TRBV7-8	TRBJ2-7	CASSEEGRGEQYF
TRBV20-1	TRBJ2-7	CSARESIPEQYF
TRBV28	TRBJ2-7	CASNGGGRRGEQYF
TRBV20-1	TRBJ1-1	CSTQYPRVNTEAFF
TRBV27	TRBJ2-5	CASSPRTSGRWETQYF
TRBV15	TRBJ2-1	CATSIDRANNEQFF
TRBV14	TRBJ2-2	CASSTGGLVTGELFF
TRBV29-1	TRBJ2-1	CSVGAGGPYNEQFF
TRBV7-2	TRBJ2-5	CASSSQGFRQETQYF
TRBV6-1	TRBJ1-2	CATGDTRRYGYTF
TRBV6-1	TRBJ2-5	CASDLAGVMETQYF
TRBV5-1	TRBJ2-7	CASSTRPGQGGASGEQYF
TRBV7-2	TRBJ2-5	CASSFTLETQYF
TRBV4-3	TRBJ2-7	CASSHGTTSGSIRSYEQYF
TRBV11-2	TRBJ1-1	CASSLDREYTEAFF
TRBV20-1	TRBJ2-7	CSATLAERPYEQYF
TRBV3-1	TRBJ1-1	CASSPSVVVRNTEAFF
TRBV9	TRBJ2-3	CASSVGGSGRPPDTQYF
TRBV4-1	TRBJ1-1	CASSKSRGTEAFF
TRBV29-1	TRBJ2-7	CSVEVGTLSYEQYF